A selection of T cell receptor beta chains follows, all from one sample in a study of OX40 agonist ivuxolimab in advanced cancers. Sequencing used immunoSEQ multiplex PCR; TCRdb keeps in-frame clones, though not all of them. The table includes approximately 40,000 clones, about 90% detected once. This sample comprised CD4+ or CD8+ T cells sorted from blood, obtained in a trial of the OX40 agonist ivuxolimab. The origin of the receptors is an adult with an advanced solid tumor such as melanoma, head and neck, liver or kidney cancer. The conserved cysteine and the conserved F or W are not part of the CDR3 here. Clone sizes are given selectively: once, few, many, or a class where the clone is expanded.

v_call: TRBV9
clone_size: few
cdr3_aa: ASSAAGTSETNEQF

v_call: TRBV7-2
clone_size: -
cdr3_aa: ASSLALAGYEDTQY

v_call: TRBV5-4
clone_size: -
cdr3_aa: ASSSREQETQY

v_call: TRBV19
clone_size: -
cdr3_aa: ASSEVEFYNEQF

v_call: TRBV4-2
clone_size: few
cdr3_aa: ASSSTGSREQF

v_call: TRBV7-9
clone_size: -
cdr3_aa: ASSFAGQGIPNEKLF

v_call: TRBV7-6
clone_size: -
cdr3_aa: ASSFGPRPPDTQY

v_call: TRBV6-5
clone_size: -
cdr3_aa: ASSFRTNYGYT

v_call: TRBV5-6
clone_size: once
cdr3_aa: ASSLRGGTQY

v_call: TRBV4-3
clone_size: once
cdr3_aa: ASSQGTSGISTDTQY

v_call: TRBV28
clone_size: -
cdr3_aa: ASSPLRGVPGHWDTEAF

v_call: TRBV6-6
clone_size: -
cdr3_aa: ASTRDRGPWTEAF

v_call: TRBV7-9
clone_size: -
cdr3_aa: ASSLGPLDRAKNIQY

v_call: TRBV13
clone_size: -
cdr3_aa: ASSLGGPGLREQF

v_call: TRBV25-1
clone_size: -
cdr3_aa: ASRAGWGDEQF

v_call: TRBV6-1
clone_size: -
cdr3_aa: ASSRYRVGYQPQH

v_call: TRBV7-2
clone_size: -
cdr3_aa: ASSFAYEQY

v_call: TRBV5-4
clone_size: -
cdr3_aa: ASSLRREVENEQF

v_call: TRBV7-2
clone_size: -
cdr3_aa: ASSLVPGGSGANVLT

v_call: TRBV7-3
clone_size: -
cdr3_aa: ASSSPTHSYNEQF

v_call: TRBV29-1
clone_size: -
cdr3_aa: SVEGSSLNTEAF

v_call: TRBV7-9
clone_size: -
cdr3_aa: ASSLFSAEDTDTQY

v_call: TRBV9
clone_size: -
cdr3_aa: ASSVARQGTYGYT

v_call: TRBV5-5
clone_size: few
cdr3_aa: ASSFHPGDGYT

v_call: TRBV6-5
clone_size: -
cdr3_aa: ASVAGGPSGNEQF

v_call: TRBV19
clone_size: -
cdr3_aa: ASSMDFLGNEQF

v_call: TRBV19
clone_size: -
cdr3_aa: ASSETGVEQF

v_call: TRBV6-4
clone_size: few
cdr3_aa: ASSEAGTGGTDTQY

v_call: TRBV19
clone_size: -
cdr3_aa: ASGQSMNTEAF

v_call: TRBV11-2
clone_size: -
cdr3_aa: ASSLHTSGIMDEQF

v_call: TRBV4-1
clone_size: -
cdr3_aa: ASSGRSLSGIQF

v_call: TRBV9
clone_size: -
cdr3_aa: ASSVAEVSEQY

v_call: TRBV4-1
clone_size: -
cdr3_aa: ASSQTGLNQETQY

v_call: TRBV6-1
clone_size: once
cdr3_aa: ASSGFTYNEQF

v_call: TRBV6-6
clone_size: once
cdr3_aa: ASSYPLQGEYGYT

v_call: TRBV28
clone_size: -
cdr3_aa: ASSISGGYEQY

v_call: TRBV19
clone_size: -
cdr3_aa: ASNQGETQY

v_call: TRBV28
clone_size: -
cdr3_aa: ASSLAGVKADTQY

v_call: TRBV9
clone_size: -
cdr3_aa: ASSGRGNEQF

v_call: TRBV7-3
clone_size: -
cdr3_aa: ASSLTGSTDTQY

v_call: TRBV13
clone_size: -
cdr3_aa: ASSLEREGLTPTSTDTQY

v_call: TRBV30
clone_size: -
cdr3_aa: AWSVFPVNTGELF

v_call: TRBV6-5
clone_size: -
cdr3_aa: ASSYQGSSIYEQY

v_call: TRBV10-2
clone_size: -
cdr3_aa: ASSETGGAEKLF

v_call: TRBV9
clone_size: -
cdr3_aa: ASSGSTTEQF

v_call: TRBV9
clone_size: -
cdr3_aa: ASGAPGASSGETQY

v_call: TRBV4-3
clone_size: -
cdr3_aa: ASSQDRTLLNYGYT